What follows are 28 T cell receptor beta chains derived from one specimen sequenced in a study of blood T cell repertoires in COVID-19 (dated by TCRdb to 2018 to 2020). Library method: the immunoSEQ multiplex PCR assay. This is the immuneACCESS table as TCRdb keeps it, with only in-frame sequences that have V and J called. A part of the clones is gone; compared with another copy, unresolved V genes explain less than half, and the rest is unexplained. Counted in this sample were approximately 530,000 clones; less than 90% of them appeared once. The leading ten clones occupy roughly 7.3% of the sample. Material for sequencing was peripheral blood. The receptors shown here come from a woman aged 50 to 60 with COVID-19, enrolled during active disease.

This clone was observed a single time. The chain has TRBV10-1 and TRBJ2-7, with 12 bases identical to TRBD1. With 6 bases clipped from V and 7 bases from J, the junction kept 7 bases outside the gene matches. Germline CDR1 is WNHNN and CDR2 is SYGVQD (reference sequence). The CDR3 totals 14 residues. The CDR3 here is CASSPGTGGREQYF. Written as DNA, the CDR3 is TGCGCCAGCAGCCCCGGGACAGGGGGCCGAGAGCAGTACTTC.

The CDR3 DNA follows: TGTGCCTGGGGGACTAGCGGTTCAGATACGCAGTATTTT. This codes for CAWGTSGSDTQYF. The chain is built from TRBV30 and TRBJ2-3, with TRBD2 matching over 11 bases. The CDR3 runs 13 residues. Germline trimming cut 5 bases from V and 4 bases from J; bases unmatched to any gene: 2. The germline V gene has CDR1 GTSNPN and CDR2 SVGIG (reference sequence).

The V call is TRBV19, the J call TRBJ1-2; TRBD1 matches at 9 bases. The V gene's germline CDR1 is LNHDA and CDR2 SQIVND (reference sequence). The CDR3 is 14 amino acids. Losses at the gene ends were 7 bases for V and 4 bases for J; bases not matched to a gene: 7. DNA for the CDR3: TGTGCCAGTATCTCGGGACAGGGTGGCTATGGCTACACCTTC. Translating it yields CASISGQGGYGYTF.

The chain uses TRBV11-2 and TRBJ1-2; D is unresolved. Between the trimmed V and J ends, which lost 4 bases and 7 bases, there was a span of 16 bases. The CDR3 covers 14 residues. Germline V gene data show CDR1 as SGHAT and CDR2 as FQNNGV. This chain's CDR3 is CASSSSGPPGGYTF. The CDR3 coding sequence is TGTGCCAGCAGCTCTAGCGGGCCGCCCGGTGGCTACACCTTC.

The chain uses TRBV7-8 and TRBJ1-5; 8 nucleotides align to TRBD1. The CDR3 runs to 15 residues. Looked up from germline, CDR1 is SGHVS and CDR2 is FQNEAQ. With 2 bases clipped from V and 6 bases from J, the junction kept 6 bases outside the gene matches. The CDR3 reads CASSLQGAGGQPQHF. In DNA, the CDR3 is TGTGCCAGCAGCTTACAGGGGGCAGGTGGTCAGCCCCAGCATTTT.

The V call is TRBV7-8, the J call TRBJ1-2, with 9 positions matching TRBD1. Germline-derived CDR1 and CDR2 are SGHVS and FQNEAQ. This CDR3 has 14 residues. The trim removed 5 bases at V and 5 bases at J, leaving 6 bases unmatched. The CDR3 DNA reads TGTGCCAGCAGCCCCCGGACAGGGGCATATGGCTACACCTTC. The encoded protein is CASSPRTGAYGYTF. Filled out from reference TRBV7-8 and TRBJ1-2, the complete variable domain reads GAGVSQSPRYKVAKRGQDVALRCDPISGHVSLFWYQQALGQGPEFLTYFQNEAQLDKSGLPSDRFFAERPEGSVSTLKIQRTQQEDSAVYLCASSPRTGAYGYTFGSGTRLTVV.

As DNA, the CDR3 is TGTGCCACCAGCAGAGATCCAGGTTACTTAGCCAAAAACATTCAGTACTTC. Protein sequence: CATSRDPGYLAKNIQYF. This chain links TRBV15 with TRBJ2-4; D is undetermined. Trimming left V 0 bases short and J 0 bases short, with 12 bases between. The germline gives CDR1 LNHNV, CDR2 YYDKDF (reference sequence). The CDR3 spans 17 residues.

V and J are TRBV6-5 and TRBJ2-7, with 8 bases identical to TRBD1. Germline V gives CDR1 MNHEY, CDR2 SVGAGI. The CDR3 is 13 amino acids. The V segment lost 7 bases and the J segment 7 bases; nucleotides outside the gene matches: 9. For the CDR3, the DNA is TGTGCCAGCAACTTCCAGGGGGCCGAGGAGCAGTACTTC. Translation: CASNFQGAEEQYF.

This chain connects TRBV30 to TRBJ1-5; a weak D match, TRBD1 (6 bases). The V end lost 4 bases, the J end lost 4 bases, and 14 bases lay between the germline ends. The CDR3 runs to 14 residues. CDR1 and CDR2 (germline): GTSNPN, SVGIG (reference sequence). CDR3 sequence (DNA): TGTGCCTGGAATATCAGGGGCGAGAATCAGCCCCAGCATTTT. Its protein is CAWNIRGENQPQHF.

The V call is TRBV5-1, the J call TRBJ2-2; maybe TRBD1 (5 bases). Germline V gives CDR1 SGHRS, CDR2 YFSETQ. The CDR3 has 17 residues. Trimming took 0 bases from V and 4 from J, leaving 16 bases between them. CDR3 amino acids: CASSLGRGHIATGELFF. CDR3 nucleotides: TGCGCCAGCAGCTTGGGTCGCGGACACATAGCCACCGGGGAGCTGTTTTTT.

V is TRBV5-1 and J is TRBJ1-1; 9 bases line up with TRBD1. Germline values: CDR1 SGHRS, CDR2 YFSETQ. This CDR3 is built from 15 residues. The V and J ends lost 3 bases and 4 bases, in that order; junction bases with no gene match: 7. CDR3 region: CASSSLGQGGTEAFF. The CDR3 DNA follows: TGCGCCAGCAGCTCACTGGGACAGGGTGGCACTGAAGCTTTCTTT.

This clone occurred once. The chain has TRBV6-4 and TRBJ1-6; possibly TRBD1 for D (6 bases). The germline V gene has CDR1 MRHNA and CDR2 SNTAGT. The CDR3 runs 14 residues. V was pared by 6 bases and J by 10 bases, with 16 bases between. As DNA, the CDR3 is TGTGCCAGCAGCTCCGACAGGTTTTCCTCACCCCTCCACTTT. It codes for CASSSDRFSSPLHF.

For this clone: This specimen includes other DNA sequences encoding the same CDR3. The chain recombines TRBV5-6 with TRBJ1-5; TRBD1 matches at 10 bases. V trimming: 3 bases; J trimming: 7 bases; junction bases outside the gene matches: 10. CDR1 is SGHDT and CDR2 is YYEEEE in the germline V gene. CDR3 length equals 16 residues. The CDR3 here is CASSSSGQGERQPQHF. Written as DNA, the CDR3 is TGTGCCAGCAGCTCGAGCGGACAGGGGGAGCGGCAGCCCCAGCATTTT.

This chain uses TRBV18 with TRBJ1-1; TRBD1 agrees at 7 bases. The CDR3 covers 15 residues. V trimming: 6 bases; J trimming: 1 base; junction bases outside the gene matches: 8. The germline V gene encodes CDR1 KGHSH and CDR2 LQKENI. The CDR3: CASSPTGTENTEAFF. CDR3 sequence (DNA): TGTGCCAGCTCTCCTACCGGGACAGAGAACACTGAAGCTTTCTTT.

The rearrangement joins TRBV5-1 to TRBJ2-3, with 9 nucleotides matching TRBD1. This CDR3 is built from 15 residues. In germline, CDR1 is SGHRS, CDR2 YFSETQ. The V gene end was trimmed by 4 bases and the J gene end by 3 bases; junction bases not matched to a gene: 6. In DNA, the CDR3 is TGCGCCAGCAGCGCCGGGGGGACAGGGACAGATACGCAGTATTTT. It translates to CASSAGGTGTDTQYF.

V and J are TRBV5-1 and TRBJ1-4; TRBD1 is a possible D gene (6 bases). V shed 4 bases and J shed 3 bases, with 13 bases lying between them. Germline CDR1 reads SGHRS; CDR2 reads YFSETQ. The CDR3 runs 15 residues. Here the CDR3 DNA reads TGCGCCAGCAGCATCGGACAGAGATCTAATGAAAAACTGTTTTTT. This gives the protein CASSIGQRSNEKLFF.

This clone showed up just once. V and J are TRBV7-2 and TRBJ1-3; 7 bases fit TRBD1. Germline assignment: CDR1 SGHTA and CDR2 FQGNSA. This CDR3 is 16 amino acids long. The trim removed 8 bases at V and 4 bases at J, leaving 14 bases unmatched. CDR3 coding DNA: TGTGCCAGCGAATCTGAGGGGGCGGACCCCGGAAACACCATATATTTT. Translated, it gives CASESEGADPGNTIYF.

DNA for the CDR3: TGTGCCAGTAGTATAACGGGGGGTGAGGTCCGTTTATCACCCCTCCACTTT. As protein: CASSITGGEVRLSPLHF. The gene calls are TRBV19 and TRBJ1-6, with D possibly matching TRBD1 (5 bases). The CDR3 length is 17 residues. V gave up 2 bases and J gave up 10 bases, with 21 bases separating them. Germline V lookup: CDR1 LNHDA, CDR2 SQIVND (reference sequence).

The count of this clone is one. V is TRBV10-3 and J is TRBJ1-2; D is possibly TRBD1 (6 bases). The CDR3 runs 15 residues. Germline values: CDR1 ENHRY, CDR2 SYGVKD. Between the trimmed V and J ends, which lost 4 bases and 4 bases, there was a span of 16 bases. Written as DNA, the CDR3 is TGTGCCATCAGTGGGGGGCAGGGGCGTTTCTATGGCTACACCTTC. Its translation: CAISGGQGRFYGYTF.

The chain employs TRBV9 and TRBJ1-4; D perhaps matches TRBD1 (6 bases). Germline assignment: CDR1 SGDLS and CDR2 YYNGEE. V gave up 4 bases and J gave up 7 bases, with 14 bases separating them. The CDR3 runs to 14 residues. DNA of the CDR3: TGTGCCAGCAGCCACCCAGGGGAGGGTGAAAAACTGTTTTTT. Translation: CASSHPGEGEKLFF.

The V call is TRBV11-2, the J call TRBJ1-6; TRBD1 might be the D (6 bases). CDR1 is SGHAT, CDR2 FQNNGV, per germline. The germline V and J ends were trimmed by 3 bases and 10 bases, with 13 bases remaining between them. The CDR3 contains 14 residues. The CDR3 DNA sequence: TGTGCCAGCAGCTTCGACACAGGGTTCTCACCCCTCCACTTT. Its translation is CASSFDTGFSPLHF. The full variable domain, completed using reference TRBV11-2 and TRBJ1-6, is EAGVAQSPRYKIIEKRQSVAFWCNPISGHATLYWYQQILGQGPKLLIQFQNNGVVDDSQLPKDRFSAERLKGVDSTLKIQPAKLEDSAVYLCASSFDTGFSPLHFGNGTRLTVT.

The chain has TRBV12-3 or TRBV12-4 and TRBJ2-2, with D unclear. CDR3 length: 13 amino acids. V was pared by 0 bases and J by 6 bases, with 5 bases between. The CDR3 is CASSLAVAGELFF. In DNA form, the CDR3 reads TGTGCCAGCAGTTTAGCGGTAGCCGGGGAGCTGTTTTTT.

The CDR3, as DNA: TGCGCCAGCAGCCCCCCCCAGCGGGAAGAGACCCAGTACTTC. Translation: CASSPPQREETQYF. This chain links TRBV5-1 with TRBJ2-5, with a tentative D call TRBD2 (6 bases). CDR3 length: 14 amino acids. Trimming shortened V by 4 bases and J by 3 bases, and 13 bases separated the two germline ends. Germline CDR1 SGHRS, CDR2 YFSETQ.

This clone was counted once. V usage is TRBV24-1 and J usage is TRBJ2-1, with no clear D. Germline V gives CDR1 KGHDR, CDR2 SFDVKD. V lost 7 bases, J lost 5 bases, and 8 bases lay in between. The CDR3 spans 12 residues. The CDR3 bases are TGTGCCACCAGCGGTGACAACAATGAGCAGTTCTTC. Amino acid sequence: CATSGDNNEQFF.

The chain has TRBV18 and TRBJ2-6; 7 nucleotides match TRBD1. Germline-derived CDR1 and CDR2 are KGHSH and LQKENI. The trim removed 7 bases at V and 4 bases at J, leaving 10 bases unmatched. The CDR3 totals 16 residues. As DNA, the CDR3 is TGTGCCAGCTTAGCCCCAAGAGGGGGCGGGGCCAACGTCCTGACTTTC. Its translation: CASLAPRGGGANVLTF.

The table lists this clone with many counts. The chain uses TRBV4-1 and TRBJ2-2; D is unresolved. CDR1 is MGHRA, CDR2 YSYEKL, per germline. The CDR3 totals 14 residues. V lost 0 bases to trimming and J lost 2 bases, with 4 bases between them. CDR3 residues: CASSQDLNTGELFF. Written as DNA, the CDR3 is TGCGCCAGCAGCCAAGATCTTAACACCGGGGAGCTGTTTTTT.

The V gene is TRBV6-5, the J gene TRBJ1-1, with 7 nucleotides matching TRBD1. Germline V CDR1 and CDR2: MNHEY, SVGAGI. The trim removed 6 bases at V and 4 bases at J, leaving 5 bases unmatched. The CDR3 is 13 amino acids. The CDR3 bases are TGTGCCAGCAGCCCCGAGGGGGCCACTGAAGCTTTCTTT. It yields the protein CASSPEGATEAFF.

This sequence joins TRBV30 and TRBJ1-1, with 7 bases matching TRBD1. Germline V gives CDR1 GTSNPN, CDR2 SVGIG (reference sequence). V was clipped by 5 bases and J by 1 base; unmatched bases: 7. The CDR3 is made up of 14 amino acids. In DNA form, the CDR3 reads TGTGCCTGGGATGGGGGACAGCGGAACACTGAAGCTTTCTTT. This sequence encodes CAWDGGQRNTEAFF.